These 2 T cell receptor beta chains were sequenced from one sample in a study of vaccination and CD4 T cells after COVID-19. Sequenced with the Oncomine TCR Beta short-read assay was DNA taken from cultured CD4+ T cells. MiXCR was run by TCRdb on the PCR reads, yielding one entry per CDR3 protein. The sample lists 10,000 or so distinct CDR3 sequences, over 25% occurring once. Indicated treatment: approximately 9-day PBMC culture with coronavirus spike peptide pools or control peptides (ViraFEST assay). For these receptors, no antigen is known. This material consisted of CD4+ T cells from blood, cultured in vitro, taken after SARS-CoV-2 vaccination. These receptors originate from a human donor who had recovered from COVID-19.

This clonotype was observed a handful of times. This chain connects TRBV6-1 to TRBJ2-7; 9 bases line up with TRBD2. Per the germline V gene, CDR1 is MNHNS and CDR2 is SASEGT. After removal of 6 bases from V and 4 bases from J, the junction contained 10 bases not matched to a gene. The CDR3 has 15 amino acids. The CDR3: CASREIAGAGYEQYF. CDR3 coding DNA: TGTGCCAGCAGGGAAATAGCGGGAGCCGGTTACGAGCAGTACTTC.

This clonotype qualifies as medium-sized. The CDR3 loop is CASSSPGQGAQPQHF. The CDR3 nucleotides are TGTGCCAGCAGCTCGCCGGGACAGGGGGCTCAGCCCCAGCATTTT. This sequence joins TRBV7-9 and TRBJ1-5; 12 bases fit TRBD1. The V gene's germline CDR1 is SEHNR and CDR2 FQNEAQ (reference sequence). The CDR3 is made up of 15 amino acids. The trim removed 4 bases at V and 6 bases at J, leaving 4 bases unmatched.